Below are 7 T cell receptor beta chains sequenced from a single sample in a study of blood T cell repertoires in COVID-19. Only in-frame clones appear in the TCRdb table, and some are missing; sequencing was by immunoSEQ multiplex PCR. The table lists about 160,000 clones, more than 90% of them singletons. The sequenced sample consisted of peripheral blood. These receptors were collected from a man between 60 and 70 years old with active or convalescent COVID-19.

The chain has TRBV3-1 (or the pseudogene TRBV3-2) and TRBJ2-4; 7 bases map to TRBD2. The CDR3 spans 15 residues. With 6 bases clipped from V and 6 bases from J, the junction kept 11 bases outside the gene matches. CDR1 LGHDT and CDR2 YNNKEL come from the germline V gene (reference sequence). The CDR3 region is CASRGGGGPGNIQYF. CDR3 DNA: TGTGCCAGCAGAGGTGGGGGAGGGCCGGGAAACATTCAGTACTTC.

In nucleotides, the CDR3 is TGTGCCAGCAGTTACCAACAGGGACCTAACTATGGCTACACCTTC. Amino acid sequence: CASSYQQGPNYGYTF. The chain employs TRBV2 and TRBJ1-2; maybe TRBD1 (6 bases). Germline CDR1 and CDR2: SNHLY and FYNNEI. This CDR3 contains 15 residues. V was trimmed by 5 bases and J by 0 bases, leaving 13 bases between them.

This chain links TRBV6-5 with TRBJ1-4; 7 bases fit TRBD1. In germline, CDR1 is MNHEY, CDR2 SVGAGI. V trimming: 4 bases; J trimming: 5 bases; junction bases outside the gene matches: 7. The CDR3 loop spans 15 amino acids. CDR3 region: CASSSFGTENEKLFF. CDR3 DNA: TGTGCCAGCAGTTCCTTTGGGACAGAAAATGAAAAACTGTTTTTT.

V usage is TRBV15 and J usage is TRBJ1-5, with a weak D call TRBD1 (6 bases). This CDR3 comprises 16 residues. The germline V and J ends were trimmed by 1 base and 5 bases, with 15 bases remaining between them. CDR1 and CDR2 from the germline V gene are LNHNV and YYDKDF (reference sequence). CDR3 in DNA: TGTGCCACCAGCAGAGGGACAGACTACAACCATCAGCCCCAGCATTTT. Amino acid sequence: CATSRGTDYNHQPQHF.

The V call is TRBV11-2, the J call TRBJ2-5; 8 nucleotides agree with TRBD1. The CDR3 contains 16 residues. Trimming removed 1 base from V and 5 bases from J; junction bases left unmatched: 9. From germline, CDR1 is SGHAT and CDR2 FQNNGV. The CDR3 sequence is CASSLAAGGAWETQYF. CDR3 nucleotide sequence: TGTGCCAGCAGCTTAGCAGCAGGGGGCGCGTGGGAGACCCAGTACTTC.

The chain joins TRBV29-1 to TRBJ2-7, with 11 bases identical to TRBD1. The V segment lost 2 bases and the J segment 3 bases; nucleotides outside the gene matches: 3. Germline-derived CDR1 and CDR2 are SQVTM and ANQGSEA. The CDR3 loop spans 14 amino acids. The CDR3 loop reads CSVEKGTGGYEQYF. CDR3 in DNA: TGCAGCGTTGAAAAAGGGACAGGGGGCTACGAGCAGTACTTC.

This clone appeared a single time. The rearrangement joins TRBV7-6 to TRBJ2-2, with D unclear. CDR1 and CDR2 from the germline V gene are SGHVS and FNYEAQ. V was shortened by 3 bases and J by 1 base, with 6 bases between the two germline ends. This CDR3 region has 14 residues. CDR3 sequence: CASSFQVNTGELFF. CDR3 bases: TGTGCCAGCAGCTTCCAGGTGAACACCGGGGAGCTGTTTTTT.